The 18 T cell receptor beta chains in this list originate from one sample, sequenced in a study of blood T cell repertoires in COVID-19. The method was immunoSEQ multiplex PCR; TCRdb's version includes in-frame clones alone and lacks a portion of them. Here the sample spans fewer than 200,000 clones, about 90% being singletons. The sample consisted of peripheral blood. Receptor source: a man aged 25 to 45 with COVID-19, enrolled during active disease.

In its sample, this clone was seen once. This chain connects TRBV5-1 to TRBJ2-1; 16 bases are shared with TRBD2. With 4 bases clipped from V and 8 bases from J, the junction kept 9 bases outside the gene matches. The germline CDR1 and CDR2 sequences are SGHRS and YFSETQ. The CDR3 spans 17 residues. As DNA, the CDR3 is TGCGCCAGCAGCCCGGGACTAGCGGGGGGGCCTTCCCATGAGCAGTTCTTC. Protein product: CASSPGLAGGPSHEQFF.

The rearrangement joins TRBV4-2 to TRBJ2-4, with 10 bases fitting TRBD2. CDR1 is LGHNA and CDR2 is YNFKEQ in the germline V gene. The trim removed 0 bases at V and 10 bases at J, leaving 3 bases unmatched. The CDR3 extends over 14 amino acids. CDR3: CASSQDSSGRIQYF. DNA for the CDR3: TGTGCCAGCAGCCAAGATAGTAGCGGGAGGATTCAGTACTTC.

This chain links TRBV7-9 with TRBJ1-1; TRBD1 is a possible D gene (5 bases). Trimming stripped 5 bases from V and 4 bases from J, with 17 bases between. The germline V gene encodes CDR1 SEHNR and CDR2 FQNEAQ (reference sequence). CDR3 length: 15 residues. As DNA, the CDR3 is TGTGCCAGCAGCCCGACCCAGGGAGGGAGCACTGAAGCTTTCTTT. It codes for CASSPTQGGSTEAFF.

This clone was recorded once. The chain recombines TRBV5-6 with TRBJ2-2; D may be TRBD1 (6 bases). The CDR3 totals 16 residues. V was clipped by 2 bases and J by 6 bases, with 17 bases between them. The germline V gene encodes CDR1 SGHDT and CDR2 YYEEEE. CDR3 DNA: TGTGCCAGCAGCTTCTCTTCGGCAGGGGTATCCGGGGAGCTGTTTTTT. Translation gives CASSFSSAGVSGELFF. Drawing the rest from reference TRBV5-6 and TRBJ2-2, the complete variable domain is DAGVTQSPTHLIKTRGQQVTLRCSPKSGHDTVSWYQQALGQGPQFIFQYYEEEERQRGNFPDRFSGHQFPNYSSELNVNALLLGDSALYLCASSFSSAGVSGELFFGEGSRLTVL.

CDR3: CASSLTGGLGLQSSYNSPLHF. CDR3 sequence (DNA): TGTGCCAGCAGCTTAACAGGGGGCTTAGGCCTCCAGAGCTCCTATAATTCACCCCTCCACTTT. The chain is built from TRBV7-3 and TRBJ1-6, with TRBD1 matching over 7 bases. V shed 0 bases and J 0 bases; nucleotides not matched to a gene: 14. This CDR3 spans 21 amino acids. Germline V CDR1 and CDR2: SGHTA, FQGTGA.

The CDR3 nucleotides read TGTGCCAGCAGCACCGGACTGAATGCGAACACCGGGGAGCTGTTTTTT. It specifies CASSTGLNANTGELFF. This chain connects TRBV5-4 to TRBJ2-2; possibly TRBD2 for D (5 bases). V was shortened by 4 bases and J by 0 bases, with 13 bases between the two germline ends. Germline CDR1 SGHNT, CDR2 YYREEE (reference sequence). The CDR3 runs 16 residues.

This rearrangement joins TRBV29-1 to TRBJ2-7; no clear D gene. In germline, CDR1 is SQVTM, CDR2 ANQGSEA. CDR3 size: 12 residues. V was clipped by 5 bases and J by 0 bases, with 8 bases between them. The CDR3 DNA follows: TGCAGCGTTTTGGGCAGCTCCTACGAGCAGTACTTC. As protein: CSVLGSSYEQYF.

The chain joins TRBV19 to TRBJ1-2; no clear D gene. The CDR3 has 14 amino acids. The ends were cut back, 4 bases at V and 3 bases at J, with 12 bases in the middle. The germline CDR1 and CDR2 sequences are LNHDA and SQIVND (reference sequence). The CDR3 nucleotides read TGTGCCAGTAGTACCCCATACCCAGACTATGGCTACACCTTC. The encoded protein is CASSTPYPDYGYTF.

The chain employs TRBV7-3 and TRBJ2-1; D remains ambiguous. Between the trimmed V and J ends, which lost 5 bases and 10 bases, there was a span of 18 bases. The CDR3 spans 14 residues. Per the germline V gene, CDR1 is SGHTA and CDR2 is FQGTGA. CDR3 in DNA: TGTGCCAGCAGCGCCACCGTGGCTTCTCAGGAGCAGTTCTTC. Its protein is CASSATVASQEQFF.

J is TRBJ2-1 and V is TRBV10-3; 11 bases map to TRBD2. CDR3 length equals 16 residues. V shed 6 bases, J shed 0 bases, and the junction held 4 bases outside the gene matches. CDR1 and CDR2 (germline): ENHRY, SYGVKD. The DNA for the CDR3 is TGTGCCATCAGAGCCGGGACTAGCGGCTCCTACAATGAGCAGTTCTTC. Its protein product is CAIRAGTSGSYNEQFF.

This rearrangement joins TRBV18 to TRBJ1-6, with 8 bases fitting TRBD1. This CDR3 is 14 amino acids long. V trimming: 2 bases; J trimming: 8 bases; junction bases outside the gene matches: 2. Germline loops: CDR1 KGHSH, CDR2 LQKENI. Written as DNA, the CDR3 is TGTGCCAGCTCACCAGGACAGGGTTATTCACCCCTCCACTTT. Residues: CASSPGQGYSPLHF.

The rearrangement uses TRBV28 and TRBJ2-7; possibly TRBD2 for D (5 bases). CDR3 length: 13 residues. Germline loops: CDR1 MDHEN, CDR2 SYDVKM. Trimming left V 3 bases short and J 3 bases short, with 9 bases between. In nucleotides, the CDR3 is TGTGCCAGCAGTTTCAGCGAGGGCTACGAGCAGTACTTC. Protein sequence: CASSFSEGYEQYF.

This chain links TRBV5-4 with TRBJ1-2; TRBD1 agrees at 9 bases. Germline V gene data show CDR1 as SGHNT and CDR2 as YYREEE (reference sequence). This CDR3 contains 15 residues. V lost 5 bases to trimming and J lost 4 bases; unmatched junction nucleotides: 9. In DNA form, the CDR3 reads TGTGCCAGCAGTCGAGCGACAGGGGGAATCTATGGCTACACCTTC. Translated, it gives CASSRATGGIYGYTF.

The chain is built from TRBV4-3 and TRBJ2-3; 8 positions match TRBD2. Per the germline V gene, CDR1 is LGHNA and CDR2 is YSLEER. J was trimmed by 4 bases and V by 7 bases; bases with no gene match: 10. This CDR3 has 15 amino acids. This CDR3 reads CASNSERGGADTQYF. CDR3 DNA: TGCGCCAGCAACTCAGAACGGGGGGGCGCAGATACGCAGTATTTT.

The V call is TRBV15, the J call TRBJ1-2; tentatively, D is TRBD1 (6 bases). The V gene's germline CDR1 is LNHNV and CDR2 YYDKDF (reference sequence). The length of the CDR3 is 18 residues. Trimming shortened V by 5 bases and J by 1 base, and 23 bases separated the two germline ends. Written as DNA, the CDR3 is TGTGCCACCAGCTTACAAAACAGGGAAGGGTGGAATAACTATGGCTACACCTTC. Amino acid sequence: CATSLQNREGWNNYGYTF. The entire variable domain, with the rest obtained from reference TRBV15 and TRBJ1-2, is as follows: DAMVIQNPRYQVTQFGKPVTLSCSQTLNHNVMYWYQQKSSQAPKLLFHYYDKDFNNEADTPDNFQSRRPNTSFCFLDIRSPGLGDTAMYLCATSLQNREGWNNYGYTFGSGTRLTVV.

This CDR3 reads CASSLRDQGYEQYF. The CDR3 region has the DNA TGTGCCAGCAGCCTAAGGGATCAGGGCTACGAGCAGTACTTC. The gene calls are TRBV7-8 and TRBJ2-7, with D possibly matching TRBD1 (5 bases). Trimming stripped 5 bases from V and 3 bases from J, with 14 bases between. The CDR3 consists of 14 residues. The germline V gene encodes CDR1 SGHVS and CDR2 FQNEAQ.

The V and J genes are TRBV6-5 and TRBJ1-1; TRBD1 matches at 8 bases. CDR1 is MNHEY and CDR2 is SVGAGI in the germline V gene. The length of the CDR3 is 12 residues. The junction had 7 bases not matched to a gene; V was cut back by 6 bases and J by 10 bases. In DNA form, the CDR3 reads TGTGCCAGCAGGACCCAGGGGGCCGGAGCTTTCTTT. It yields the protein CASRTQGAGAFF.

This rearrangement joins TRBV4-1 to TRBJ2-3; 9 bases fit TRBD2. The CDR3 sequence is 19 residues long. With 1 base clipped from V and 1 base from J, the junction kept 12 bases outside the gene matches. Germline values: CDR1 MGHRA, CDR2 YSYEKL. Written as DNA, the CDR3 is TGCGCCAGCAGCCAAGGTTTGGGGACTAGCCAGAGCCGCACAGATACGCAGTATTTT. Translated: CASSQGLGTSQSRTDTQYF.